Shown below are 17 T cell receptor beta chains from a single sample sequenced in a study of blood T cell repertoires in COVID-19. Data came from immunoSEQ multiplex PCR; TCRdb stores just in-frame clones and leaves some out. Counted here are around 200,000 clones, around 88% occurring once; the ten biggest clones make up 5% to 7%. Sequencing used PBMCs or T cells enriched from blood (not recorded which). The receptors were gathered from a man aged 35 to 55 with acute COVID-19.

CDR3 sequence reads: CASSRKGPGNTIYF. The CDR3 DNA reads as TGTGCCAGCAGCCGTAAGGGGCCAGGAAACACCATATATTTT. The rearrangement links TRBV7-8 to TRBJ1-3, with D possibly TRBD1 on 5 matching bases. The length of the CDR3 is 14 residues. With 5 bases removed from V and 4 bases from J, the gap between germline ends came to 12 bases. Germline lookup yields CDR1 SGHVS and CDR2 FQNEAQ.

The chain couples TRBV19 to TRBJ1-5; no clear D. The CDR3 runs 13 residues. Germline V gene lookup returns CDR1 LNHDA and CDR2 SQIVND (reference sequence). Trimming removed 9 bases from V and 2 bases from J, with 11 bases in between. The CDR3 protein is CASGVSGNQPQHF. The CDR3 region has the DNA TGTGCCAGCGGGGTCTCAGGCAATCAGCCCCAGCATTTT.

The chain links TRBV5-1 to TRBJ1-2; 7 positions match TRBD1. CDR3 size: 13 residues. CDR1 SGHRS and CDR2 YFSETQ come from the germline V gene. V lost 2 bases and J lost 6; bases outside the gene matches: 4. The CDR3, as DNA: TGCGCCAGCAGCTTCTCCGACAGGGATGGCTACACCTTC. It translates to CASSFSDRDGYTF.

J is TRBJ1-1 and V is TRBV6-5, with D possibly being TRBD1 (6 bases). Trimming stripped 5 bases from V and 1 base from J, with 11 bases between. The CDR3 extends over 14 amino acids. Germline V gene data show CDR1 as MNHEY and CDR2 as SVGAGI. The DNA of the CDR3 is TGTGCCAGCAGTACAGGGACGAGGAACACTGAAGCTTTCTTT. This encodes CASSTGTRNTEAFF.

The chain links TRBV3-1 (or the pseudogene TRBV3-2) to TRBJ1-3; D perhaps matches TRBD1 (6 bases). The CDR3 extends over 15 amino acids. Looked up from germline, CDR1 is LGHDT and CDR2 is YNNKEL (reference sequence). The V end lost 0 bases, the J end lost 3 bases, and 9 bases lay between the germline ends. The CDR3 coding sequence is TGTGCCAGCAGCCAAGAAGTACAGGGTGGAAACACCATATATTTT. It encodes CASSQEVQGGNTIYF.

The rearrangement uses TRBV19 and TRBJ2-7; TRBD2 matches 8 bases. The CDR3 runs 14 residues. CDR1 is LNHDA and CDR2 is SQIVND in the germline V gene (reference sequence). Trimming at V came to 4 bases and at J to 5 bases, leaving 7 bases not matched to a gene. This CDR3 reads CASSNQRELNEQYF. DNA for the CDR3: TGTGCCAGTAGTAATCAGCGGGAGTTAAACGAGCAGTACTTC.

The genes are TRBV30 and TRBJ2-2; D is possibly TRBD2 (6 bases). CDR1 is GTSNPN, CDR2 SVGIG, per germline (reference sequence). The CDR3 has 15 amino acids. The V and J ends lost 4 bases and 5 bases respectively, with 17 bases between them. In DNA form, the CDR3 reads TGTGCCTGGAAAACATCGGGACTCCGGACCGGGGAGCTGTTTTTT. It translates to CAWKTSGLRTGELFF.

The V call is TRBV13, the J call TRBJ1-1, with D unclear. CDR3 length: 15 residues. Trimming pared 4 bases from V and 1 base from J, leaving 13 bases between. CDR1 and CDR2 from the germline V gene are PRHDT and FYEKMQ (reference sequence). In nucleotides, the CDR3 is TGTGCCAGCAGCTCCCCGCGGGGTAAGAACACTGAAGCTTTCTTT. It specifies CASSSPRGKNTEAFF.

The chain recombines TRBV10-1 with TRBJ1-6; D gene uncertain. Germline V gene data show CDR1 as WNHNN and CDR2 as SYGVQD (reference sequence). Trimming took off 6 bases at V and 6 bases at J, with 12 bases between the two ends. The CDR3 runs 14 residues. DNA of the CDR3: TGCGCCAGCAGAGCGGACGGAGTTAATTCACCCCTCCACTTT. Translation: CASRADGVNSPLHF.

The CDR3 bases are TGTGCCAGCAGCCCCGCCTTGAGGCCCCAGCATTTT. Residues: CASSPALRPQHF. J is TRBJ1-5 and V is TRBV12-3 or TRBV12-4; D not certain. V was trimmed by 6 bases and J by 9 bases, leaving 12 bases between them. This CDR3 has 12 residues.

This clone was recorded once. The rearrangement links TRBV28 to TRBJ1-5; D uncertain. V was pared by 6 bases and J by 9 bases, with 24 bases between. CDR3 size: 16 residues. Germline V gives CDR1 MDHEN, CDR2 SYDVKM. The CDR3, as DNA: TGTGCCAGCAGCCCCATCGGCGCGACACCGGTGGGGCCCCAGCATTTT. Amino acids: CASSPIGATPVGPQHF.

The rearrangement links TRBV28 to TRBJ1-3; a weak D match, TRBD1 (6 bases). Looked up from germline, CDR1 is MDHEN and CDR2 is SYDVKM. The CDR3 covers 17 residues. Trimming removed 7 bases at V and 2 bases at J, with 21 bases between. The CDR3 sequence: CASNLISRGRAGNTIYF. CDR3 DNA sequence: TGTGCCAGCAACCTTATCTCCAGGGGAAGGGCTGGAAACACCATATATTTT.

The chain recombines TRBV7-2 with TRBJ1-5; perhaps TRBD1 as D (6 bases). V was trimmed by 5 bases and J by 2 bases, leaving 13 bases between them. The CDR3 is 15 residues long. Per germline, CDR1 SGHTA and CDR2 FQGNSA. The CDR3 loop reads CASSPADRRNQPQHF. CDR3 nucleotides: TGTGCCAGCAGCCCCGCGGACAGACGCAATCAGCCCCAGCATTTT.

This chain uses TRBV5-8 with TRBJ1-1; D is uncertain. Trimming removed 0 bases from V and 7 bases from J, with 7 bases in between. Germline CDR1 is SGHTS and CDR2 is YDEGEE. This CDR3 has 12 amino acids. The CDR3 coding sequence is TGTGCCAGCAGCTTGGGACCGGGTGAAGCTTTCTTT. Encoded protein: CASSLGPGEAFF.

CDR3 in DNA: TGTGCCAGCAGTGCAGGTTACGAGCAGTACTTC. Translation: CASSAGYEQYF. The rearrangement joins TRBV25-1 to TRBJ2-7; D gene uncertain. Trimming removed 4 bases from V and 4 bases from J, with 5 bases in between. The germline V gene encodes CDR1 MGHDK and CDR2 SYGVNS. The CDR3 contains 11 residues.

This clone was observed a single time. V and J are TRBV4-1 and TRBJ2-7; 8 bases align to TRBD1. The CDR3 has 14 residues. V was clipped by 1 base and J by 2 bases; unmatched bases: 1. Germline assignment: CDR1 MGHRA and CDR2 YSYEKL. CDR3 region: CASSQGGQAYEQYF. The CDR3 nucleotides are TGCGCCAGCAGCCAAGGGGGACAGGCCTACGAGCAGTACTTC.

The genes are TRBV28 and TRBJ2-1; 9 bases agree with TRBD2. Germline V CDR1 and CDR2: MDHEN, SYDVKM. This CDR3 comprises 16 residues. Trimming took 5 bases from V and 7 from J; bases not matched to a gene: 12. CDR3 sequence (DNA): TGTGCCAGCAGTAAAAGGCGGGAGGGCCGGGGGAATGAGCAGTTCTTC. This gives the protein CASSKRREGRGNEQFF.